This TCR beta chain was captured in a study of OX40 agonist ivuxolimab in advanced cancers. Assay used: immunoSEQ multiplex PCR; TCRdb lists only in-frame clones, some missing. Of 40,000 or so clones listed, around nine tenths are singletons. The CDR3 runs 17 residues. Germline V gives CDR1 LNHDA, CDR2 SQIVND (reference sequence). Between the trimmed V and J ends, which lost 4 bases and 2 bases, there was a span of 15 bases. This receptor was identified in an adult with an advanced solid tumor such as melanoma, head and neck, liver or kidney cancer. V usage is TRBV19 and J usage is TRBJ2-6; tentatively, D is TRBD2 (5 bases). The material sequenced was CD4+ or CD8+ T cells sorted from blood, taken in a trial of the OX40 agonist ivuxolimab. CDR3 sequence reads: CASSTSSLGAGANVLTF. DNA for the CDR3: TGTGCCAGTAGTACCTCCAGCTTGGGAGCTGGGGCCAACGTCCTGACTTTC.